A selection of T cell receptor beta chains follows, all from one sample in a study of blood T cell repertoires in COVID-19. Here immunoSEQ multiplex PCR was the method, and the copy in TCRdb shows in-frame clones only, minus some. The repertoire holds over 100,000 clones, with roughly 91% as singletons. The specimen was peripheral blood. The receptors come from a man between 60 and 75 years old with COVID-19, enrolled during active disease. Each CDR3 is given with its conserved first and last residue. A D gene is named only where the DNA matches it firmly. Part of the rows lack a size; the others show once, few, many or a class for expanded clones.

V gene: TRBV5-8; clone size: -; CDR3 length: 16; D gene: TRBD2; J gene: TRBJ2-3; CDR3 DNA: TGTGCCAGCAGCAACTCTCTAGCGGGGGTCACAGATACGCAGTATTTT; CDR3 protein: CASSNSLAGVTDTQYF
V gene: TRBV4-2; clone size: once; CDR3 length: 16; D gene: TRBD1; J gene: TRBJ1-2; CDR3 DNA: TGTGCCAGCAGCCAAGATCTAGGACAGGGAAACTATGGCTACACCTTC; CDR3 protein: CASSQDLGQGNYGYTF
V gene: TRBV27; clone size: -; CDR3 length: 13; D gene: -; J gene: TRBJ1-1; CDR3 DNA: TGTGCCAGCACACGTCGGGGGGACACTGAAGCTTTCTTT; CDR3 protein: CASTRRGDTEAFF
V gene: TRBV7-9; clone size: -; CDR3 length: 15; D gene: TRBD1; J gene: TRBJ1-1; CDR3 DNA: TGTGCCAGCAGCCCCCCCGGGACAGGGATAACTGAAGCTTTCTTT; CDR3 protein: CASSPPGTGITEAFF
V gene: TRBV30; clone size: -; CDR3 length: 13; D gene: TRBD1; J gene: TRBJ1-2; CDR3 DNA: TGTGCCTTACCCGAGGACAGGGGCTATGGCTACACCTTC; CDR3 protein: CALPEDRGYGYTF
V gene: TRBV4-2; clone size: -; CDR3 length: 16; D gene: TRBD1; J gene: TRBJ1-6; CDR3 DNA: TGTGCCAGCAGCCAACAGGGGGCTGTTCGTAATTCACCCCTCCACTTT; CDR3 protein: CASSQQGAVRNSPLHF
V gene: TRBV15; clone size: -; CDR3 length: 20; D gene: TRBD1; J gene: TRBJ2-6; CDR3 DNA: TGTGCCACCAGCAGAGATACGTTCTTTGGGACAGTCTCTGGGGCCAACGTCCTGACTTTC; CDR3 protein: CATSRDTFFGTVSGANVLTF
V gene: TRBV7-9; clone size: -; CDR3 length: 12; D gene: -; J gene: TRBJ1-2; CDR3 DNA: TGTGCCAGCAGCTACATAGCTGGTTCCTACACCTTC; CDR3 protein: CASSYIAGSYTF
V gene: TRBV18; clone size: -; CDR3 length: 15; D gene: TRBD1; J gene: TRBJ2-7; CDR3 DNA: TGTGCCAGCTCGCCCACCGGACAGGGTATAGGCGAGCAGTACTTC; CDR3 protein: CASSPTGQGIGEQYF
V gene: TRBV5-1; clone size: -; CDR3 length: 15; D gene: TRBD1; J gene: TRBJ1-4; CDR3 DNA: TGCGCCAGCAGCATGGGACAGGGAGGTAATGAAAAACTGTTTTTT; CDR3 protein: CASSMGQGGNEKLFF
V gene: TRBV3-1/TRBV3-2; clone size: -; CDR3 length: 17; D gene: TRBD2; J gene: TRBJ2-2; CDR3 DNA: TGTGCCAGCAGCCATCGGACTAGCGGGGTGTACACCGGGGAGCTGTTTTTT; CDR3 protein: CASSHRTSGVYTGELFF
V gene: TRBV12-3/TRBV12-4; clone size: -; CDR3 length: 13; D gene: TRBD1; J gene: TRBJ1-2; CDR3 DNA: TGTGCCAGCAGTTACGGACAGGGCTATGGCTACACCTTC; CDR3 protein: CASSYGQGYGYTF
V gene: TRBV5-1; clone size: -; CDR3 length: 16; D gene: -; J gene: TRBJ1-2; CDR3 DNA: TGCGCCAGCAGCTTTAGCCAGGGGAGGGCCGGGGATGGCTACACCTTC; CDR3 protein: CASSFSQGRAGDGYTF
V gene: TRBV5-4; clone size: -; CDR3 length: 18; D gene: TRBD2; J gene: TRBJ2-3; CDR3 DNA: TGTGCCAGCAGCTTGGGACTAGCGGGGGGAGCTCCGACAGATACGCAGTATTTT; CDR3 protein: CASSLGLAGGAPTDTQYF
V gene: TRBV28; clone size: -; CDR3 length: 13; D gene: -; J gene: TRBJ1-1; CDR3 DNA: TGTGCCAGCAGTTTAGACGGAGGCACTGAAGCTTTCTTT; CDR3 protein: CASSLDGGTEAFF
V gene: TRBV29-1; clone size: -; CDR3 length: 14; D gene: TRBD1; J gene: TRBJ1-5; CDR3 DNA: TGCAGCGTTGGTACCGGGACAGGGAATTTGCCCCAGCATTTT; CDR3 protein: CSVGTGTGNLPQHF
V gene: TRBV6-6; clone size: -; CDR3 length: 15; D gene: -; J gene: TRBJ2-2; CDR3 DNA: TGTGCCAGCAGTTTAGGCGGTAGGCCCTCCGGGGAGCTGTTTTTT; CDR3 protein: CASSLGGRPSGELFF
V gene: TRBV14; clone size: -; CDR3 length: 15; D gene: TRBD2; J gene: TRBJ2-1; CDR3 DNA: TGTGCCAGCAGCCAAGTAACGGGGGGTTTTCGTGAGCAGTTCTTC; CDR3 protein: CASSQVTGGFREQFF
V gene: TRBV7-2; clone size: -; CDR3 length: 14; D gene: -; J gene: TRBJ2-3; CDR3 DNA: TGTGCCAGCAATGACCCCGGACTCACAGATACGCAGTATTTT; CDR3 protein: CASNDPGLTDTQYF
V gene: TRBV11-2; clone size: once; CDR3 length: 14; D gene: -; J gene: TRBJ2-1; CDR3 DNA: TGTGCCAGCAGCTCACTAGGCTCCTACAATGAGCAGTTCTTC; CDR3 protein: CASSSLGSYNEQFF
V gene: TRBV18; clone size: once; CDR3 length: 13; D gene: -; J gene: TRBJ1-1; CDR3 DNA: TGTGCCAGCTCACCGGGAGGGAACACTGAAGCTTTCTTT; CDR3 protein: CASSPGGNTEAFF
V gene: TRBV7-2; clone size: -; CDR3 length: 16; D gene: -; J gene: TRBJ1-6; CDR3 DNA: TGTGCCAGCAGCTCTTCTGCCCCTCAAGGGGGACCACCCCTCCACTTT; CDR3 protein: CASSSSAPQGGPPLHF
V gene: TRBV11-2; clone size: -; CDR3 length: 15; D gene: TRBD2; J gene: TRBJ2-7; CDR3 DNA: TGTGCCAGCAGTCCAACTAGCGGGGGGGCCCACGAGCAGTACTTC; CDR3 protein: CASSPTSGGAHEQYF
V gene: TRBV9; clone size: -; CDR3 length: 14; D gene: TRBD2; J gene: TRBJ2-1; CDR3 DNA: TGTGCCAGCAGCCACCGGACTAGCGGGGGGACCATCCTCTTC; CDR3 protein: CASSHRTSGGTILF
V gene: TRBV30; clone size: -; CDR3 length: 14; D gene: TRBD1; J gene: TRBJ1-5; CDR3 DNA: TGTGCCTGGAGCCCACAGGGGAGCAATCAGCCCCAGCATTTT; CDR3 protein: CAWSPQGSNQPQHF
V gene: TRBV5-6; clone size: -; CDR3 length: 16; D gene: TRBD1; J gene: TRBJ2-7; CDR3 DNA: TGTGCCAGCAGCTTGACTGGGACAGGGGGCTTCTACGAGCAGTACTTC; CDR3 protein: CASSLTGTGGFYEQYF
V gene: TRBV10-3; clone size: -; CDR3 length: 14; D gene: TRBD1; J gene: TRBJ2-3; CDR3 DNA: TGTGCCTCCGCGGGACAGGGGAATTCGGATACGCAGTATTTT; CDR3 protein: CASAGQGNSDTQYF
V gene: TRBV6-6; clone size: -; CDR3 length: 11; D gene: -; J gene: TRBJ1-2; CDR3 DNA: TGTGCCAGCAGTCTAACATATGGCTACACCTTC; CDR3 protein: CASSLTYGYTF
V gene: TRBV6-2/TRBV6-3; clone size: -; CDR3 length: 15; D gene: -; J gene: TRBJ2-1; CDR3 DNA: TGTGCCAGCAGTTACGCCAGTGAACAGGGAGATGAGCAGTTCTTC; CDR3 protein: CASSYASEQGDEQFF